A single sample is the source of the 30 T cell receptor beta chains below, sequenced in a study of identical twins. TCRdb re-derived calls from the 5' RACE reads in MiXCR, one entry per CDR3 protein. Among 1,800,000 or so distinct CDR3 sequences, roughly 35% were seen once, and the ten largest hold about 0.27%. Sequenced input: cord blood. The source is a newborn girl in good health.

This clonotype turned up a few times. Written as DNA, the CDR3 is TGTGCCAGCAGTGAGACTGGTCCGGCAGGCGCTTACAATGAGCAGTTCTTC. Translated: CASSETGPAGAYNEQFF. The J gene is TRBJ2-1, the V gene TRBV2; D unresolved. Germline assignment: CDR1 SNHLY and CDR2 FYNNEI. The V end was cut by 3 bases, the J end by 4 bases, with 19 bases between. The CDR3 runs to 17 residues.

This clonotype was seen more than once but under ten times. In nucleotides, the CDR3 is TGTGCCAGCAGCCAAGTCCGAGGCTATCAAGAGACCCAGTACTTC. It specifies CASSQVRGYQETQYF. The chain has TRBV14 and TRBJ2-5; D is ambiguous. Trimming left V 1 base short and J 2 bases short, with 11 bases between. Germline CDR1 is SGHDN and CDR2 is FVKESK. This CDR3 contains 15 residues.

This clonotype has more than one count but fewer than ten. The rearrangement joins TRBV5-1 to TRBJ2-1, with a possible D match to TRBD2 (5 bases). Germline V CDR1 and CDR2: SGHRS, YFSETQ. The CDR3 spans 16 residues. Trimming took 2 bases from V and 4 from J, leaving 16 bases between them. This CDR3 reads CASSFSVGVVYNEQFF. As DNA, the CDR3 is TGCGCCAGCAGCTTTTCGGTGGGAGTAGTATACAATGAGCAGTTCTTC.

This clonotype has more than one count but fewer than ten. The genes are TRBV7-2 and TRBJ2-1; D gene ambiguous. The length of the CDR3 is 13 residues. The germline CDR1 and CDR2 sequences are SGHTA and FQGNSA. V was trimmed by 1 base and J by 8 bases, leaving 9 bases between them. DNA of the CDR3: TGTGCCAGCAGCTTAGTAGGTATCGATGAGCAGTTCTTC. Amino acid sequence: CASSLVGIDEQFF. The complete variable domain, with remaining parts taken from reference TRBV7-2 and TRBJ2-1, reads GAGVSQSPSNKVTEKGKDVELRCDPISGHTALYWYRQSLGQGLEFLIYFQGNSAPDKSGLPSDRFSAERTGGSVSTLTIQRTQQEDSAVYLCASSLVGIDEQFFGPGTRLTVL.

The chain has TRBV7-2 and TRBJ1-3; D is perhaps TRBD1 (5 bases). Trimming took off 3 bases at V and 1 base at J, with 10 bases between the two ends. Looked up from germline, CDR1 is SGHTA and CDR2 is FQGNSA. This CDR3 comprises 15 residues. The CDR3 is CASSFVAGSGNTIYF. The CDR3 bases are TGTGCCAGCAGCTTTGTCGCAGGGTCTGGAAACACCATATATTTT.

The chain uses TRBV7-9 and TRBJ2-1, with TRBD1 matching over 9 bases. The DNA end favors TRBJ2-7, so the J call may be wrong. The CDR3 totals 16 residues. CDR1 is SEHNR and CDR2 is FQNEAQ in the germline V gene (reference sequence). The chain's CDR3 is CASSPDRGIAGSEQYF. CDR3 DNA: TGTGCCAGCAGCCCTGACAGGGGGATCGCGGGAAGTGAGCAGTACTTC.

This clonotype was counted a few times. This sequence joins TRBV6-6 and TRBJ2-5; possibly TRBD1 for D (6 bases). Germline V gives CDR1 MNHNY, CDR2 SVGAGI (reference sequence). Trimming cost V 8 bases and J 0 bases, with 13 bases left between them. The CDR3 spans 14 residues. CDR3 sequence: CASAGQYYQETQYF. Here the CDR3 DNA reads TGTGCCAGCGCCGGACAGTACTACCAAGAGACCCAGTACTTC.

This clonotype was seen more than once but under ten times. The chain recombines TRBV28 with TRBJ2-7, with a possible D match to TRBD2 (6 bases). CDR3 length equals 13 residues. Germline assignment: CDR1 MDHEN and CDR2 SYDVKM. V lost 3 bases and J lost 3, with 9 bases in between. The CDR3 is CASSFRLGYEQYF. As DNA, the CDR3 is TGTGCCAGCAGTTTCAGACTAGGCTACGAGCAGTACTTC.

This clonotype occurred a few times. The chain couples TRBV7-9 to TRBJ1-4; D not certain. Germline V gene lookup returns CDR1 SEHNR and CDR2 FQNEAQ (reference sequence). The CDR3 length is 17 residues. Trimming removed 3 bases at V and 0 bases at J, with 14 bases between. CDR3 loop: CASSLDRRPSTNEKLFF. The CDR3 nucleotides are TGTGCCAGCAGCTTGGATCGACGGCCTTCAACTAATGAAAAACTGTTTTTT.

J is TRBJ2-7 and V is TRBV20-1, with TRBD2 matching over 8 bases. The germline V gene encodes CDR1 DFQATT and CDR2 SNEGSKA (reference sequence). Trimming at V came to 6 bases and at J to 7 bases, leaving 14 bases not matched to a gene. This CDR3 spans 14 amino acids. Here the CDR3 reads CSAPVSGGWNEQYF. The CDR3 coding sequence is TGCAGTGCCCCCGTCAGCGGGGGATGGAATGAGCAGTACTTC.

This clonotype has only a few counts. The chain recombines TRBV5-1 with TRBJ1-1, with D hard to call. In germline, CDR1 is SGHRS, CDR2 YFSETQ. V was cut by 4 bases and J by 5 bases, with 12 bases left in between. The CDR3 covers 13 residues. The CDR3 region is CASSRREGTEAFF. The CDR3 DNA follows: TGCGCCAGCAGCCGAAGGGAAGGGACTGAAGCTTTCTTT.

Details on this clonotype: This may arise from a read error, as a much more abundant clone is one base away. This chain connects TRBV12-5 to TRBJ2-1, with D possibly being TRBD1 or TRBD2 (5 bases each). The CDR3 extends over 12 amino acids. Germline CDR1 reads LGHNT; CDR2 reads FRNRAP. The DNA for the CDR3 is TGTGCTAGGGGTTTTGGGGGCAATGAGCAGTTCTTC. Translating gives CARGFGGNEQFF.

The table lists this clonotype with a few counts. The chain combines TRBV27 with TRBJ2-7; 10 bases map to TRBD1. V dropped 5 bases and J dropped 2; count of bases not matched to a gene: 9. Germline V gene sequence: CDR1 MNHEY, CDR2 SMNVEV (reference sequence). The CDR3 contains 16 residues. CDR3 coding DNA: TGTGCCAGCAGTAGATCGGGACAGGGGAGTCCCTACGAGCAGTACTTC. Amino acid sequence: CASSRSGQGSPYEQYF.

J is TRBJ2-3 and V is TRBV28; D is undetermined. CDR3 length: 15 residues. CDR1 and CDR2 (germline): MDHEN, SYDVKM. Trimming removed 3 bases from V and 6 bases from J, with 16 bases in between. CDR3 residues: CASSFRTRLADTQYF. The CDR3 DNA sequence: TGTGCCAGCAGTTTCCGGACCAGATTGGCGGATACGCAGTATTTT.

CDR3 DNA sequence: TGTGCCAGCAGTTTATTCGGGGGAAGTGGGATGAACACTGAAGCTTTCTTT. This sequence encodes CASSLFGGSGMNTEAFF. This rearrangement joins TRBV27 to TRBJ1-1; possibly TRBD1 for D (5 bases). CDR1 MNHEY and CDR2 SMNVEV come from the germline V gene (reference sequence). Trimming cost V 1 base and J 0 bases, with 15 bases left between them. The CDR3 has 17 residues.

The V and J genes are TRBV27 and TRBJ1-2, with D unresolved. The ends were cut back, 3 bases at V and 5 bases at J, with 10 bases in the middle. Germline CDR1 MNHEY, CDR2 SMNVEV (reference sequence). This CDR3 contains 13 residues. CDR3 nucleotides: TGTGCCAGCAGTTTTCCCGACGGATATGGCTACACCTTC. Amino acid sequence: CASSFPDGYGYTF.

This chain uses TRBV20-1 with TRBJ1-5; 12 nucleotides line up with TRBD1. The CDR3 runs to 14 residues. Germline loops: CDR1 DFQATT, CDR2 SNEGSKA (reference sequence). Trimming removed 1 base from V and 7 bases from J; junction bases left unmatched: 2. The CDR3 here is CSARGDRGLQPQHF. The CDR3 nucleotides are TGCAGTGCTAGAGGGGACAGGGGGCTGCAGCCCCAGCATTTT.

The chain is built from TRBV5-1 and TRBJ2-7; possible D gene TRBD2, 6 bases. Between the trimmed V and J ends, which lost 0 bases and 7 bases, there was a span of 20 bases. This CDR3 has 16 residues. Per the germline V gene, CDR1 is SGHRS and CDR2 is YFSETQ. The CDR3 nucleotides read TGCGCCAGCAGCTTGGAAAGACGGGAGTACGGGGGTGAGCAGTACTTC. This encodes CASSLERREYGGEQYF.

This chain links TRBV3-1 with TRBJ2-3, with 7 bases matching TRBD1. The CDR3 has 16 residues. Germline CDR1 and CDR2: LGHDT and YNNKEL (reference sequence). V lost 0 bases and J lost 5; bases outside the gene matches: 8. The CDR3 bases are TGTGCCAGCAGCCAAGATTACGACAGGGTGGAAGATACGCAGTATTTT. It specifies CASSQDYDRVEDTQYF.

This clonotype has a handful of counts. V is TRBV12-5 and J is TRBJ2-1; 10 nucleotides align to TRBD2. Germline values: CDR1 LGHNT, CDR2 FRNRAP. This CDR3 is built from 19 residues. After removal of 0 bases from V and 2 bases from J, the junction contained 10 bases not matched to a gene. This CDR3 reads CASGLVKELAGSAYNEQFF. The CDR3 DNA follows: TGTGCTAGTGGTTTGGTAAAGGAACTAGCGGGGTCCGCCTACAATGAGCAGTTCTTC.

V gene TRBV10-3 combines with J gene TRBJ2-7, with D perhaps matching TRBD2 (6 bases). CDR1 and CDR2 (germline): ENHRY, SYGVKD. V was cut by 6 bases and J by 0 bases, with 12 bases left in between. This CDR3 has 14 residues. CDR3 amino acids: CAIRESSGSYEQYF. The CDR3 bases are TGTGCCATCAGAGAAAGTAGCGGCTCCTACGAGCAGTACTTC.

The chain couples TRBV6-5 to TRBJ1-6, with D unclear. The CDR3 sequence is 14 residues long. Germline-derived CDR1 and CDR2 are MNHEY and SVGAGI. Trimming took 6 bases from V and 4 from J, leaving 10 bases between them. The CDR3 loop is CASRDDRYNSPLHF. The DNA of the CDR3 is TGTGCCAGCAGGGACGATAGATATAATTCACCCCTCCACTTT.

On this clonotype: Mismatch with germline at one junction end may stem from a read error. The rearrangement uses TRBV5-1 and TRBJ2-1, with D possibly matching TRBD2 (5 bases). CDR1 SGHRS and CDR2 YFSETQ come from the germline V gene. CDR3 length: 15 residues. This chain's CDR3 is CASSLTSKSYNGQFF. In DNA, the CDR3 is TGCGCCAGCAGCTTGACTAGTAAATCCTACAATGGGCAGTTCTTC.

This clonotype has only a few counts. This chain's CDR3 is CASSLALQAGVVYEQYF. The CDR3 region has the DNA TGTGCCAGCAGCTTAGCGCTGCAAGCGGGAGTGGTGTACGAGCAGTACTTC. The V call is TRBV7-9, the J call TRBJ2-7; 8 bases are shared with TRBD2. With V trimmed by 0 bases and J by 4 bases, 11 bases remained unmatched. Germline assignment: CDR1 SEHNR and CDR2 FQNEAQ (reference sequence). The CDR3 runs 17 residues.

CDR3 amino acids: CASSLAGGQVSNYGYTF. CDR3 sequence (DNA): TGTGCCAGCAGCTTAGCCGGTGGACAGGTCTCTAACTATGGCTACACCTTC. The chain has TRBV7-9 and TRBJ1-2; 7 nucleotides match TRBD1. The length of the CDR3 is 17 residues. Germline V lookup: CDR1 SEHNR, CDR2 FQNEAQ (reference sequence). With V trimmed by 0 bases and J by 0 bases, 7 bases remained unmatched.

The chain couples TRBV20-1 to TRBJ2-1; D is possibly TRBD2 (5 bases). The CDR3 runs to 15 residues. The germline V gene encodes CDR1 DFQATT and CDR2 SNEGSKA (reference sequence). Trimming took off 3 bases at V and 0 bases at J, with 12 bases between the two ends. Written as DNA, the CDR3 is TGCAGTGCTAGGGTCGACGGGGACTCCTACAATGAGCAGTTCTTC. It encodes CSARVDGDSYNEQFF.

This sequence joins TRBV12-3 or TRBV12-4 and TRBJ2-4; tentatively, D is TRBD1 (6 bases). The end of the DNA fits TRBJ2-7 better, so the J call may be wrong. The CDR3 extends over 14 amino acids. For the CDR3, the DNA is TGTGCCAGCACGATCAGGGGCCTTCGGATCGAGCAGTACTTC. Protein product: CASTIRGLRIEQYF.

This clonotype was seen at least ten times. The chain couples TRBV11-2 to TRBJ2-1; 11 bases are a match to TRBD2. V lost 6 bases to trimming and J lost 0 bases; unmatched junction nucleotides: 4. The CDR3 runs to 16 residues. Germline CDR1 SGHAT, CDR2 FQNNGV. The CDR3, as DNA: TGTGCCAGCAGTCGCGGGACTAGCGGCTCCTACAATGAGCAGTTCTTC. Encoded protein: CASSRGTSGSYNEQFF.

This clonotype was observed a handful of times. The chain couples TRBV10-3 to TRBJ2-1; 8 bases are shared with TRBD2. The V segment lost 6 bases and the J segment 5 bases; nucleotides outside the gene matches: 6. The CDR3 consists of 14 residues. Per germline, CDR1 ENHRY and CDR2 SYGVKD. Written as DNA, the CDR3 is TGTGCCATCAGGGAGCGGGAGCAGAACAATGAGCAGTTCTTC. Translating it yields CAIREREQNNEQFF.

The chain couples TRBV10-3 to TRBJ2-2; no clear D gene. V shed 8 bases and J shed 1 base, with 5 bases lying between them. The germline CDR1 and CDR2 sequences are ENHRY and SYGVKD. There are 12 residues in the CDR3. This CDR3 reads CAIQWNTGELFF. Written as DNA, the CDR3 is TGTGCCATCCAATGGAACACCGGGGAGCTGTTTTTT.